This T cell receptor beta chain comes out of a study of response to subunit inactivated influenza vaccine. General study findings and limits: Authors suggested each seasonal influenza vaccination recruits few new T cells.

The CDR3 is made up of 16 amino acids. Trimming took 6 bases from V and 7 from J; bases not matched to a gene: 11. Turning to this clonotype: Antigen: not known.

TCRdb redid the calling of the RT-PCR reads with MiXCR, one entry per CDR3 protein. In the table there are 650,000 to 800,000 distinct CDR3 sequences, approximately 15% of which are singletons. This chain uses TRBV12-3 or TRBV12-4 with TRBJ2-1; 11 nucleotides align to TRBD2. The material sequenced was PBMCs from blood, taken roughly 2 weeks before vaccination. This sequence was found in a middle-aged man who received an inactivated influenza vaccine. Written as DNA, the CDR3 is TGTGCCAGCAGAGCCGTACTAGCGGGGGCGGGTAATGAGCAGTTCTTC. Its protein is CASRAVLAGAGNEQFF.